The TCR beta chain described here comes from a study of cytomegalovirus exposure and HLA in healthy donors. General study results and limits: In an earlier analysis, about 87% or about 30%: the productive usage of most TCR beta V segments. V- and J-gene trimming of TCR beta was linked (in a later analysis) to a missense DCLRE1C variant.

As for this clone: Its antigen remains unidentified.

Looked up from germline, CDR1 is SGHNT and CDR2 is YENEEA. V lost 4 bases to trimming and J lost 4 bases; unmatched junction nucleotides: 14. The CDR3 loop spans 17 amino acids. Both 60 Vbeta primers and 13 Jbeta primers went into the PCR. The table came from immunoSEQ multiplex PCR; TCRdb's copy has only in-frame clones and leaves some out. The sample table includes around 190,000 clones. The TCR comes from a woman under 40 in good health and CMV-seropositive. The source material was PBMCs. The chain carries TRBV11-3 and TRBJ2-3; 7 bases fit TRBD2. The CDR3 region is CASSSHGSGKHSDTQYF. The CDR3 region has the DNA TGTGCCAGCAGCTCCCACGGGAGCGGGAAACATTCAGATACGCAGTATTTT.